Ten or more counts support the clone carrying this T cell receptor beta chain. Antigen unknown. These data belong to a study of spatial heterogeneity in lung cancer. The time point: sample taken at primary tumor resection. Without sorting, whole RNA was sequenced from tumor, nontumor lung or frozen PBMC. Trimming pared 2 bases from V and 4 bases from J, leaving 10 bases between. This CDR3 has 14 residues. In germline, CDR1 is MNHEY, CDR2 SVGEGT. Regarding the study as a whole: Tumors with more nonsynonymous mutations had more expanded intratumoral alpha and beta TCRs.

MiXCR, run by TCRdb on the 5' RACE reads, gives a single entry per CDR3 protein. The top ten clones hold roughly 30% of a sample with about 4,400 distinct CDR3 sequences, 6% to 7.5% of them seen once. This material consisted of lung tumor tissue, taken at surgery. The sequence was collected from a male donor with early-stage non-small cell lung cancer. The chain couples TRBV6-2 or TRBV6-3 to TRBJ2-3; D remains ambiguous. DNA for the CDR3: TGTGCCAGCAGTTACGGGCTGCTGGCAGATACGCAGTATTTT. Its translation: CASSYGLLADTQYF.